One sample yielded the 32 T cell receptor beta chains listed below, sequenced in a study of T-cell memory formation after mild COVID-19. One entry per CDR3 protein, called by TCRdb with MiXCR from the 5' RACE reads. Of fewer than 250,000 distinct CDR3 sequences listed, about 10% are singletons. The specimen was PBMCs or a T cell subset sorted from them (not recorded which). The receptors come from a man between 18 and 35 years old who had mild COVID-19 (a few samples of this study predate the infection). Cell type and time point are not known.

This chain links TRBV4-1 with TRBJ2-5; D call uncertain. The V and J ends lost 3 bases and 5 bases respectively, with 16 bases between them. The germline gives CDR1 MGHRA, CDR2 YSYEKL. The CDR3 contains 15 residues. CDR3 amino acids: CASSHIWPLQETQYF. Written as DNA, the CDR3 is TGCGCCAGCAGCCACATCTGGCCACTTCAGGAGACCCAGTACTTC.

This clonotype has more than one count but fewer than ten. The chain employs TRBV2 and TRBJ1-6; a possible D gene is TRBD1 (5 bases). The CDR3 spans 15 residues. Trimming took off 7 bases at V and 7 bases at J, with 17 bases between the two ends. CDR1 is SNHLY and CDR2 is FYNNEI in the germline V gene. As DNA, the CDR3 is TGTGCCAGCATAATAGAGGGCAGGGTCAATTCACCCCTCCACTTT. Translation gives CASIIEGRVNSPLHF.

This clonotype occurred a few times. This chain links TRBV6-5 with TRBJ1-2, with 7 bases lining up with TRBD1. The CDR3 runs to 14 residues. Germline CDR1 and CDR2: MNHEY and SVGAGI. The ends lost 5 bases at V and 8 bases at J; junction bases unmatched: 11. In nucleotides, the CDR3 is TGTGCCAGCAGTCGACAGGGAAAGGGTTACGGCTACACCTTC. It codes for CASSRQGKGYGYTF.

A few counts support this clonotype. This chain connects TRBV5-1 to TRBJ2-1; D gene uncertain. In germline, CDR1 is SGHRS, CDR2 YFSETQ. Trimming stripped 5 bases from V and 0 bases from J, with 9 bases between. The CDR3 length is 14 residues. The CDR3 coding sequence is TGCGCCAGCAGGTTTTTAGCCTCCTACAATGAGCAGTTCTTC. Amino acid sequence: CASRFLASYNEQFF.

This clonotype was seen ten or more times. V is TRBV7-3 and J is TRBJ2-3, with 7 bases aligning to TRBD2. Germline V gene sequence: CDR1 SGHTA, CDR2 FQGTGA. This CDR3 contains 15 residues. V was pared by 3 bases and J by 3 bases, with 6 bases of the junction left unmatched. CDR3 in amino acids: CASSFGGGLTDTQYF. The CDR3 DNA follows: TGTGCCAGCAGCTTTGGGGGGGGATTGACAGATACGCAGTATTTT.

The chain couples TRBV7-3 to TRBJ2-1, with TRBD1 matching over 8 bases. The CDR3 runs 12 residues. Trimming cost V 3 bases and J 13 bases; bases outside gene matches: 5. Germline V gene sequence: CDR1 SGHTA, CDR2 FQGTGA. CDR3 residues: CASSFSQGAQFF. Here the CDR3 DNA reads TGTGCCAGCAGCTTCTCCCAGGGGGCTCAGTTCTTC.

In DNA form, the CDR3 reads TGCGCCAGCAGCAAGGCTGGGGTGAACACTGAAGCTTTCTTT. Protein sequence: CASSKAGVNTEAFF. The chain employs TRBV5-1 and TRBJ1-1, with D hard to call. CDR1 is SGHRS, CDR2 YFSETQ, per germline. The V end was cut by 4 bases, the J end by 0 bases, with 10 bases between. This CDR3 has 14 amino acids.

This clonotype has just a few counts. The chain couples TRBV14 to TRBJ2-2; tentatively, D is TRBD1 (6 bases). The germline V and J ends were trimmed by 1 base and 1 base, with 7 bases remaining between them. Germline CDR1 and CDR2: SGHDN and FVKESK. The CDR3 runs to 15 residues. The CDR3 reads CASSQGQVNTGELFF. The CDR3 DNA reads as TGTGCCAGCAGCCAAGGACAGGTGAACACCGGGGAGCTGTTTTTT.

This clonotype appeared a few times. This CDR3 reads CASSLDRGSFTYNEQFF. In DNA form, the CDR3 reads TGTGCCAGCAGCCTGGACAGGGGTAGTTTTACCTACAATGAGCAGTTCTTC. The chain carries TRBV5-6 and TRBJ2-1; 9 positions agree with TRBD1. Germline trimming cut 4 bases from V and 2 bases from J; bases unmatched to any gene: 10. This CDR3 region has 17 residues. In germline, CDR1 is SGHDT, CDR2 YYEEEE.

This clonotype was counted between two and nine times. The chain joins TRBV11-1 to TRBJ1-1; D may be TRBD1 (5 bases). The V gene lost 2 bases and the J gene lost 0 bases, with 10 bases spanning the gap. The length of the CDR3 is 15 residues. Per the germline V gene, CDR1 is SGHAT and CDR2 is FQDESV (reference sequence). The CDR3 nucleotides read TGTGCCAGCAGCTTAAGGGGAGGAGTGAACACTGAAGCTTTCTTT. It encodes CASSLRGGVNTEAFF.

This clonotype has just a few counts. This chain uses TRBV15 with TRBJ2-5; the D is unclear. The CDR3 totals 13 residues. V was pared by 0 bases and J by 3 bases, with 5 bases between. The V gene's germline CDR1 is LNHNV and CDR2 YYDKDF (reference sequence). CDR3 bases: TGTGCCACCAGCAGAGAATCTGAAGAGACCCAGTACTTC. It is translated as CATSRESEETQYF.

Concerning this clonotype itself: Since no conserved phenylalanine or tryptophan closes the CDR3, a read error is the likely cause. The DNA is omitted, as the CDR3 cannot be located on it reliably, and the CDR3 follows TCRdb's listing. This chain joins TRBV6-2 or TRBV6-3 and TRBJ1-1; the table's D call, TRBD1, was not checked against the DNA. Germline assignment: CDR1 MNHEY and CDR2 SVGEGT. Ends included, the CDR3 has 12 residues. CDR3 loop: CASSLAGTGVSY.

This clonotype was counted between two and nine times. J is TRBJ1-1 and V is TRBV18; TRBD1 might be the D (5 bases). The CDR3 is 14 residues long. Germline CDR1 reads KGHSH; CDR2 reads LQKENI. Trimming removed 5 bases at V and 5 bases at J, with 15 bases between. Written as DNA, the CDR3 is TGTGCCAGCTCAAACAGCCGGGGCCAAACTGAAGCTTTCTTT. Amino acid sequence: CASSNSRGQTEAFF.

V is TRBV20-1 and J is TRBJ1-1; no clear D gene. V was pared by 6 bases and J by 0 bases, with 11 bases between. The CDR3 totals 13 residues. CDR1 and CDR2 (germline): DFQATT, SNEGSKA (reference sequence). The CDR3, as DNA: TGCAGTGCGGGGATGCCAGTGAACACTGAAGCTTTCTTT. Its protein product is CSAGMPVNTEAFF.

The sample holds many counts of this clonotype. The rearrangement joins TRBV20-1 to TRBJ2-7; D not certain. Germline CDR1 is DFQATT and CDR2 is SNEGSKA (reference sequence). There are 13 residues in the CDR3. Trimming pared 5 bases from V and 0 bases from J, leaving 11 bases between. The CDR3: CSASTASSYEQYF. For the CDR3, the DNA is TGCAGTGCTTCGACTGCGAGCTCCTACGAGCAGTACTTC.

The rearrangement uses TRBV29-1 and TRBJ2-1; TRBD2 agrees at 10 bases. CDR1 is SQVTM, CDR2 ANQGSEA, per germline. CDR3 size: 17 residues. V shed 3 bases and J 1 base; nucleotides not matched to a gene: 9. The CDR3, as DNA: TGCAGCGTTGAGGGGCTGATGACTAGCGGGTCCTACAATGAGCAGTTCTTC. It yields the protein CSVEGLMTSGSYNEQFF.

This clonotype was counted a few times. The chain employs TRBV20-1 and TRBJ1-1; tentatively, D is TRBD1 (6 bases). Trimming left V 5 bases short and J 1 base short, with 11 bases between. This CDR3 has 13 amino acids. Germline V gene data show CDR1 as DFQATT and CDR2 as SNEGSKA (reference sequence). The CDR3 DNA reads as TGCAGTGCTGGGGGCAGGAGGAACACTGAAGCTTTCTTT. Translated: CSAGGRRNTEAFF.

The genes are TRBV20-1 and TRBJ2-3; 9 nucleotides align to TRBD2. CDR1 DFQATT and CDR2 SNEGSKA come from the germline V gene (reference sequence). The CDR3 is 14 residues long. J gave up 2 bases and V 6 bases, and 6 bases lay outside the gene matches. The CDR3 coding sequence is TGCAGTGCACACATAGCGGGGGCCACAGATACGCAGTATTTT. Translating gives CSAHIAGATDTQYF.

The chain joins TRBV12-3 or TRBV12-4 to TRBJ1-1; perhaps TRBD1 as D (5 bases). The CDR3 extends over 14 amino acids. V was cut by 3 bases and J by 2 bases, with 10 bases left in between. The CDR3 reads CASSFDRGNTEAFF. CDR3 coding DNA: TGTGCCAGCAGTTTTGATAGGGGAAACACTGAAGCTTTCTTT.

The table lists this clonotype with a few counts. The rearrangement links TRBV5-5 to TRBJ2-6; maybe TRBD1 (6 bases). This CDR3 spans 18 amino acids. Germline CDR1 reads SGHKS; CDR2 reads YYEKEE (reference sequence). The V gene lost 0 bases and the J gene lost 0 bases, with 13 bases spanning the gap. The CDR3 sequence: CASSLGQAVLSGANVLTF. The CDR3 coding sequence is TGTGCCAGCAGCTTGGGACAGGCGGTCCTCTCTGGGGCCAACGTCCTGACTTTC.

The chain joins TRBV18 to TRBJ2-3; TRBD1 matches 7 bases. V trimming: 3 bases; J trimming: 1 base; junction bases outside the gene matches: 4. The V gene's germline CDR1 is KGHSH and CDR2 LQKENI. The CDR3 is 15 residues long. This CDR3 reads CASSPGQVGTDTQYF. CDR3 DNA: TGTGCCAGCTCACCCGGACAGGTTGGCACAGATACGCAGTATTTT.

A remark on this clonotype: At one boundary the junction diverges from the germline segment, which might be a read error. This chain joins TRBV27 and TRBJ2-2; D gene unclear. CDR3 length: 14 residues. Germline V gene data show CDR1 as MNHEY and CDR2 as SMNVEV (reference sequence). CDR3 sequence (DNA): TGTCCCAGCAGCCGGCAGAGGAACACCGGGGAGCTGTTTTTT. Translating gives CPSSRQRNTGELFF.

The genes are TRBV20-1 and TRBJ1-1; D gene ambiguous. Trimming removed 7 bases from V and 1 base from J, with 10 bases in between. The CDR3 consists of 12 residues. CDR1 and CDR2 (germline): DFQATT, SNEGSKA (reference sequence). CDR3 amino acids: CSVPTANTEAFF. CDR3 nucleotide sequence: TGCAGTGTTCCGACGGCGAACACTGAAGCTTTCTTT.

This clonotype was seen just once. V gene TRBV18 combines with J gene TRBJ2-7; D remains unclear. This CDR3 contains 13 residues. V lost 2 bases to trimming and J lost 3 bases, with 8 bases between them. Germline V lookup: CDR1 KGHSH, CDR2 LQKENI. The CDR3 sequence: CASSPGVGYEQYV. CDR3 DNA sequence: TGTGCCAGCTCACCAGGGGTAGGCTACGAGCAGTACGTC.

This clonotype was seen more than once but under ten times. The chain couples TRBV5-6 to TRBJ2-3; 10 bases are a match to TRBD2. CDR3 length: 19 residues. CDR1 is SGHDT and CDR2 is YYEEEE in the germline V gene. The V segment lost 2 bases and the J segment 2 bases; nucleotides outside the gene matches: 14. As DNA, the CDR3 is TGTGCCAGCAGCTTTCGAGTAGCGGGGGGCAATTTTTACACAGATACGCAGTATTTT. It codes for CASSFRVAGGNFYTDTQYF.

V and J are TRBV6-2 or TRBV6-3 and TRBJ2-7; D unclear. The V gene lost 6 bases and the J gene lost 1 base, with 13 bases spanning the gap. Germline loops: CDR1 MNHEY, CDR2 SVGEGT. CDR3 size: 14 residues. The CDR3 here is CASSPGMESYEQYV. The CDR3 DNA is TGTGCCAGCAGCCCGGGTATGGAGTCCTACGAGCAGTACGTC.

This chain links TRBV7-2 with TRBJ2-5; tentatively, D is TRBD2 (6 bases). This CDR3 has 15 amino acids. Trimming cost V 2 bases and J 2 bases, with 12 bases left between them. Germline V CDR1 and CDR2: SGHTA, FQGNSA. Here the CDR3 DNA reads TGTGCCAGCAGCTTATCTTCGGGGGTGCAAGAGACCCAGTACTTC. Translated, it gives CASSLSSGVQETQYF.

The gene calls are TRBV4-1 and TRBJ2-2; 8 nucleotides agree with TRBD2. The germline CDR1 and CDR2 sequences are MGHRA and YSYEKL. V lost 5 bases to trimming and J lost 4 bases; unmatched junction nucleotides: 6. The CDR3 has 15 residues. The CDR3, as DNA: TGCGCCAGCAGCAATAGCGGGGTGGGCACCGGGGAGCTGTTTTTT. Translated: CASSNSGVGTGELFF.

Only a few counts were recorded for this clonotype. The chain combines TRBV5-1 with TRBJ1-2; D not resolved. The CDR3 covers 17 residues. V dropped 0 bases and J dropped 6 bases, with 21 bases sitting between them. Germline V gene lookup returns CDR1 SGHRS and CDR2 YFSETQ. The CDR3 nucleotides are TGCGCCAGCAGCTTGGATGTAGGAGGTACGGATTGGAATGGCTACACCTTC. This gives the protein CASSLDVGGTDWNGYTF. Combining the CDR3 with reference TRBV5-1 and TRBJ1-2 gives the whole variable domain KAGVTQTPRYLIKTRGQQVTLSCSPISGHRSVSWYQQTPGQGLQFLFEYFSETQRNKGNFPGRFSGRQFSNSRSEMNVSTLELGDSALYLCASSLDVGGTDWNGYTFGSGTRLTVV.

V is TRBV28 and J is TRBJ1-4, with D hard to call. The V and J ends lost 4 bases and 5 bases respectively, with 11 bases between them. The CDR3 length is 14 residues. The germline V gene has CDR1 MDHEN and CDR2 SYDVKM. CDR3 amino acids: CASSYTNTNEKLFF. CDR3 DNA: TGTGCCAGCAGTTATACGAACACAAATGAAAAACTGTTTTTT.

The rearrangement joins TRBV5-4 to TRBJ2-7; D gene ambiguous. The CDR3 consists of 14 residues. CDR1 is SGHNT and CDR2 is YYREEE in the germline V gene (reference sequence). Trimming removed 0 bases from V and 4 bases from J, with 11 bases in between. CDR3 protein: CASSLDVVSYEQYF. The CDR3 region has the DNA TGTGCCAGCAGCTTGGACGTGGTGTCGTACGAGCAGTACTTC.

This clonotype occurred many times. The chain carries TRBV28 and TRBJ2-2; either TRBD1 or TRBD2 may fit D (5 bases each). V was trimmed by 5 bases and J by 0 bases, leaving 22 bases between them. This CDR3 is built from 19 residues. The germline gives CDR1 MDHEN, CDR2 SYDVKM. The chain's CDR3 is CASSLKLLRRGSNTGELFF. The CDR3 DNA reads TGTGCCAGCAGTCTGAAACTGCTCAGACGGGGCTCGAACACCGGGGAGCTGTTTTTT.